The clone carrying this T cell receptor beta chain was observed a handful of times. Its antigen is still unknown. Each CDR3 protein is one row after TCRdb ran MiXCR on the 5' RACE reads. The repertoire holds 470,000 or so distinct CDR3 sequences, with about 20% as singletons. The record originates from a study of T-cell memory formation after mild COVID-19. Study observations and caveats: Researchers report contracting CD4+ clones mostly in CM and EM, with CD8+ clones in EMRA. Among clones contracting day 15 to 85, CD4/CD8 was balanced, whereas later expanders leaned CD4+. The finding that pre-infection memory included some responding clones suggested that cross-reactive memory joined. Proof of SARS-CoV-2 specificity was absent for the second-wave clones that crested on day 37.

Germline values: CDR1 SGHAT, CDR2 FQNNGV. The CDR3 spans 16 residues. Trimming pared 0 bases from V and 2 bases from J, leaving 11 bases between. Sequenced input: PBMCs or a T cell subset sorted from them (not recorded which). The chain joins TRBV11-2 to TRBJ2-1, with D tentatively TRBD2 (6 bases). The sequence derives from a man younger than 30 who had mild COVID-19 (a few samples of this study predate the infection). Cell type and time point are not known. CDR3 sequence (DNA): TGTGCCAGCAGCTTAGAGGGGAGGCTCGCCTACAATGAGCAGTTCTTC. It encodes CASSLEGRLAYNEQFF.